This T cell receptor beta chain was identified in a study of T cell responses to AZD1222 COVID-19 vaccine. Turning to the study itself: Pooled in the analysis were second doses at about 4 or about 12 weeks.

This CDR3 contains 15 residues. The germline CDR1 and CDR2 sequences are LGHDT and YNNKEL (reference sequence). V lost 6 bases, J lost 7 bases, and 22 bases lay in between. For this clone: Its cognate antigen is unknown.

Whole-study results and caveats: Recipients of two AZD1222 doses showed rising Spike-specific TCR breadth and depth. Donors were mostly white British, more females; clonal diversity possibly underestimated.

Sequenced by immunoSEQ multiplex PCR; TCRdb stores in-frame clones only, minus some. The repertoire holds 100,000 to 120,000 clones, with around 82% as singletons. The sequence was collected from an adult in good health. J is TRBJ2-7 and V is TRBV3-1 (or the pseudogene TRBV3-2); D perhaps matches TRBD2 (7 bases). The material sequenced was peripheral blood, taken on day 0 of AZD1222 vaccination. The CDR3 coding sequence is TGTGCCAGCAGTACTAGGGGGGGAGATCAGGAAGAGCAGTACTTC. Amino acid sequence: CASSTRGGDQEEQYF.